Sequencing of this TCR beta chain was carried out in a study of blood T cell repertoires in COVID-19 (dated by TCRdb to about 2020). Study-level background: The collaborator samples originated in the United States, Italy and Spain and spanned the acute and convalescent phases of COVID-19. The material from the prospective study consisted of cDNA or gDNA derived from T cells, B-cell-depleted T cells, or PBMCs. HLA class I and class II types, where available, came from metadata supplied by the sample provider rather than from assay-based typing. Samples came from the ongoing ImmuneRACE study (first 160 participants) plus 1,254 subjects from 6 global collaborators. Subjects who had been exposed to COVID-19, were actively infected with it, or had recovered from it provided the deeply sampled blood TCRbeta repertoires that made up the dataset. The repertoires were released in a freely available public database meant as a resource for research on the immune response to SARS-CoV-2. Nearly every sample came with metadata listing a de-identified subject ID, COVID-19 status, age in years and sex.

Results the study describes overall, beyond this receptor: Clinical and demographic metadata were provided uncurated, with the amount varying by source and participant.

Comment on this clone: Its antigen is unknown. No much larger clonotype is one base removed from it; base qualities were not supplied.

As encoded in the germline V gene, CDR1 is LGHNA while CDR2 is YNFKEQ. Relative to germline, V is missing 2 bases and J is missing 4 bases, with 4 bases of the junction outside any gene match. The CDR3 starts with the cysteine, ends with the phenylalanine, and has 15 residues. The kept DNA is CDR3 alone, 45 bases in frame from the first base. Whole blood was collected in K2EDTA tubes by collaborating institutions according to the institutions' own protocols. For TCRbeta analysis, collaborators shipped samples as frozen whole blood, isolated PBMCs, or DNA extracted from either of those sample types. TCRbeta CDR3 regions were amplified from genomic DNA by means of the immunoSEQ Assay, a bias-controlled multiplex PCR. As for the authors' bioinformatics: The number of nucleated cells in each sample was estimated by amplification of reference gene primers within the assay. To quantify the absolute abundance of each unique TCRbeta CDR3 rearrangement, sequence reads were collapsed and filtered. For each sample, productive Simpson clonality was calculated as the square root of Simpson's diversity index across productive rearrangements. What TCRdb holds here is the immuneACCESS table cut down to in-frame rearrangements. Part of the clones is not present; checked against another copy, under half of the missing clones reflect an unresolved V gene, and the others are unexplained. The V and J calls and clone size are taken from that table; D and trimming were inferred from the DNA. This sample holds fewer than 150,000 clones; approximately 85% were observed only once. Around 13% of the sample lies in the top ten.

Source material: peripheral blood. The V gene is TRBV4-2 and the J gene is TRBJ2-1, with 8 bases in between that match TRBD1. This sequence was found in a human donor in a cohort sampled during active COVID-19. The CDR3 reads as follows: CASSQSTGEYNEQFF. The DNA reads as follows: TGTGCCAGCAGCCAATCGACAGGGGAATACAATGAGCAGTTCTTC.